This TCR beta chain was observed in a study of blood T cell repertoires in COVID-19. Background on the study: PBMCs, B-cell-depleted T cells, or T cells provided the cDNA or gDNA that made up the material.

Residents of about two dozen US areas, aged about 18 to 95 years, made up the participants. CDR3 size: 13 residues. Germline CDR1 MNHEY, CDR2 SVGAGI. The V and J ends lost 4 bases and 0 bases respectively, with 7 bases between them. The table came from immunoSEQ multiplex PCR; TCRdb's copy has only in-frame clones and leaves some out. The sample has over 200,000 clones; 85% are singletons. This receptor was taken from a man in his forties who had recovered from COVID-19. The V and J genes are TRBV6-5 and TRBJ2-7, with D perhaps matching TRBD2 (5 bases). Sequenced: PBMCs or T cells enriched from blood (not recorded which). CDR3 nucleotide sequence: TGTGCCAGCAGTTGGGAGAGCTCCTACGAGCAGTACTTC. Protein product: CASSWESSYEQYF.